This T cell receptor beta chain was sequenced during a study of OX40 agonist ivuxolimab in advanced cancers. Whole-study findings and limits: Averaging showed that CD8+ T cells had more expanded clones than CD4+ did.

This table comes from immunoSEQ multiplex PCR, and its TCRdb copy is limited to in-frame clones, with some not included. The top ten hold 0.38% of the sample, which has about 65,000 clones, roughly 84% seen once. Remarks on this clone: The antigen is not known.

Samples were taken at baseline and on day 1 of cycles 4 and 7. The sequence was obtained from an adult with an advanced solid tumor such as melanoma, head and neck, liver or kidney cancer. Sample: CD4+ or CD8+ T cells sorted from blood, taken in a trial of the OX40 agonist ivuxolimab.

Here the CDR3 reads CASSPPGGGGYEQYF. CDR3 DNA sequence: TGTGCCAGCTCACCACCAGGGGGAGGAGGCTACGAGCAGTACTTC. The chain uses TRBV18 and TRBJ2-7; D tentatively reads TRBD1 or TRBD2 (6 bases each). This CDR3 has 15 residues. CDR1 KGHSH and CDR2 LQKENI come from the germline V gene. V was trimmed by 0 bases and J by 3 bases, leaving 12 bases between them.